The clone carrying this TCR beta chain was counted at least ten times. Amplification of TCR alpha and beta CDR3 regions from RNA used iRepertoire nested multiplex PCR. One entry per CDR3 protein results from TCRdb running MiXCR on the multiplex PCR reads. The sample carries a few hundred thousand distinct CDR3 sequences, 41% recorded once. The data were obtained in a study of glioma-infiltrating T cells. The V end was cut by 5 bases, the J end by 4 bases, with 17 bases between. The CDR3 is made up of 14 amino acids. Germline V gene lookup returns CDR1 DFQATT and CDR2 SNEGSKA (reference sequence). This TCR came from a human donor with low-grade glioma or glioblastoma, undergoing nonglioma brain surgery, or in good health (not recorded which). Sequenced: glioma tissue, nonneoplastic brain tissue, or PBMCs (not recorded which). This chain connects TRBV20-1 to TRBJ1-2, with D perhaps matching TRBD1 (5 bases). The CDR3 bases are TGCAGTGCTGCCGGGACTCAGGCCTTCTATGGCTACACCTTC. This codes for CSAAGTQAFYGYTF.